Listed below are T cell receptor beta chains from one sample, sequenced in a study of CD8 T cells in Susac syndrome. TCRdb redid the calling of the immunoSEQ multiplex PCR reads with MiXCR, one entry per CDR3 protein. There are 150,000 or so distinct CDR3 sequences in the sample; around 94% occur only once, and roughly 0.13% lies in the top ten. The sample comprised CD4+ T cells from PBMCs. Receptors originate from a human donor in good health. Each CDR3 is given with its conserved first and last residue. The order of the fields is clone size, J gene, V gene, D gene, CDR3 protein, CDR3 DNA. D genes are given only for firm matches. A clone size is listed for some rows: how often the clone was seen (once, few, many), or a class if it is expanded.

size: once
J: TRBJ2-1
V: TRBV6-2/TRBV6-3
D: .
CDR3: CASSGGLSYNEQFF
DNA: TGTGCCAGCAGTGGCGGACTCTCCTACAATGAGCAGTTCTTC

size: .
J: TRBJ1-4
V: TRBV4-2
D: .
CDR3: CASSQAGGRGEKLFF
DNA: TGTGCCAGCAGCCAAGCTGGCGGCAGGGGCGAAAAACTGTTTTTT

size: .
J: TRBJ2-5
V: TRBV9
D: .
CDR3: CASSRGNQETQYF
DNA: TGTGCCAGCAGCAGGGGGAACCAAGAGACCCAGTACTTC

size: once
J: TRBJ2-1
V: TRBV12-3/TRBV12-4
D: .
CDR3: CASVAYNEQFF
DNA: TGTGCCAGTGTAGCCTACAATGAGCAGTTCTTC

size: .
J: TRBJ2-1
V: TRBV30
D: .
CDR3: CAWSLLDNEQFF
DNA: TGTGCCTGGAGTTTATTAGACAATGAGCAGTTCTTC

size: .
J: TRBJ1-1
V: TRBV27
D: .
CDR3: CASSFQGRNTEAFF
DNA: TGTGCCAGCAGTTTTCAGGGTAGGAACACTGAAGCTTTCTTT

size: once
J: TRBJ2-6
V: TRBV29-1
D: TRBD1
CDR3: CSVGPKAGTGGSGANVLTF
DNA: TGCAGCGTCGGCCCCAAAGCCGGGACAGGGGGCTCTGGGGCCAACGTCCTGACTTTC

size: .
J: TRBJ2-1
V: TRBV20-1
D: .
CDR3: CSAATPTAVRNNEQFF
DNA: TGCAGTGCTGCTACACCTACAGCGGTTCGGAACAATGAGCAGTTCTTC

size: .
J: TRBJ1-1
V: TRBV6-1
D: .
CDR3: CASRSPGQRPNTEAFF
DNA: TGTGCCAGCAGAAGTCCCGGGCAGCGGCCCAACACTGAAGCTTTCTTT

size: .
J: TRBJ2-3
V: TRBV20-1
D: .
CDR3: CSASRTVPDTQYF
DNA: TGCAGTGCTAGTCGGACAGTTCCAGATACGCAGTATTTT

size: .
J: TRBJ1-5
V: TRBV15
D: .
CDR3: CATSVQSGQPQHF
DNA: TGTGCCACCAGCGTACAGAGCGGTCAGCCCCAGCATTTT

size: .
J: TRBJ2-7
V: TRBV20-1
D: TRBD1
CDR3: CSAQGDRGFYEQYF
DNA: TGCAGTGCCCAAGGGGACAGGGGGTTTTACGAGCAGTACTTC

size: .
J: TRBJ2-3
V: TRBV5-5
D: .
CDR3: CASSLGNGGLTDTQYF
DNA: TGTGCCAGCAGCTTGGGTAATGGGGGCCTCACAGATACGCAGTATTTT

size: .
J: TRBJ1-2
V: TRBV29-1
D: TRBD1
CDR3: CSVGRGGDRRPPNYGYTF
DNA: TGCAGCGTTGGAAGGGGGGGGGACAGGCGACCTCCTAACTATGGCTACACCTTC

size: .
J: TRBJ2-3
V: TRBV20-1
D: .
CDR3: CSAPVASGTDTQYF
DNA: TGCAGTGCCCCCGTGGCTAGCGGCACAGATACGCAGTATTTT

size: .
J: TRBJ1-2
V: TRBV15
D: .
CDR3: CATSGELVSQLGYTF
DNA: TGTGCCACCAGCGGCGAGTTAGTAAGTCAACTCGGCTACACCTTC

size: .
J: TRBJ1-5
V: TRBV12-3/TRBV12-4
D: .
CDR3: CASSFRGQTAVSNQPQHF
DNA: TGTGCCAGCAGTTTTCGCGGGCAGACCGCTGTTAGCAATCAGCCCCAGCATTTT

size: .
J: TRBJ2-1
V: TRBV2
D: TRBD2
CDR3: CASSSGRAGNEQFF
DNA: TGTGCCAGCAGCTCCGGGAGGGCCGGTAATGAGCAGTTCTTC

size: .
J: TRBJ1-2
V: TRBV24-1
D: .
CDR3: CATSERDRVYGYTF
DNA: TGTGCCACCAGTGAGAGGGACCGAGTCTATGGCTACACCTTC

size: .
J: TRBJ2-3
V: TRBV24-1
D: .
CDR3: CATSDLTTQYF
DNA: TGTGCCACCAGTGATTTGACCACGCAGTATTTT

size: once
J: TRBJ2-3
V: TRBV6-4
D: .
CDR3: CASSGELGLQQYF
DNA: TGTGCCAGTTCGGGGGAATTGGGGTTGCAGCAGTATTTT

size: .
J: TRBJ2-7
V: TRBV13
D: .
CDR3: CASSSNRENGVGQYF
DNA: TGTGCCAGCAGCTCTAACAGGGAAAACGGTGTGGGGCAGTACTTC

size: .
J: TRBJ2-2
V: TRBV7-2
D: .
CDR3: CASSATGPNTGELFF
DNA: TGTGCCAGCAGCGCAACAGGGCCGAACACCGGGGAGCTGTTTTTT

size: .
J: TRBJ2-2
V: TRBV6-2/TRBV6-3
D: .
CDR3: CAMQRTRTGELFF
DNA: TGTGCCATGCAAAGGACCCGGACCGGGGAGCTGTTTTTT

size: few
J: TRBJ2-1
V: TRBV18
D: .
CDR3: CASSPGTEQFF
DNA: TGTGCCAGCTCACCCGGGACAGAGCAGTTCTTC

size: once
J: TRBJ2-1
V: TRBV21-1
D: .
CDR3: CASSSRRLQEQFF
DNA: TGTGCCAGCAGCTCGCGGCGACTCCAGGAGCAGTTCTTC

size: .
J: TRBJ2-7
V: TRBV29-1
D: .
CDR3: CSVARGTTYEQYF
DNA: TGCAGCGTTGCCCGGGGCACCACCTACGAGCAGTACTTC

size: .
J: TRBJ2-7
V: TRBV18
D: .
CDR3: CASSPRERIFF
DNA: TGTGCCAGCTCACCCAGGGAACGGATCTTCTTC

size: .
J: TRBJ1-6
V: TRBV10-3
D: .
CDR3: CAISVQGSDSPLHF
DNA: TGTGCCATCAGTGTACAGGGATCGGATTCACCCCTCCACTTT

size: .
J: TRBJ2-5
V: TRBV11-2
D: TRBD1
CDR3: CASSTPPETGEETQYF
DNA: TGTGCCAGCAGCACCCCCCCCGAGACAGGGGAAGAGACCCAGTACTTC

size: .
J: TRBJ1-2
V: TRBV15
D: .
CDR3: CATSRDSGQYGYTF
DNA: TGTGCCACCAGCAGAGATTCGGGGCAGTATGGCTACACCTTC

size: .
J: TRBJ1-1
V: TRBV29-1
D: .
CDR3: CSVELSGAFF
DNA: TGCAGCGTTGAGTTGAGCGGAGCTTTCTTT